The rows below give T cell receptor beta chains drawn from one sample of a study of T cell responses to AZD1222 COVID-19 vaccine. The assay was immunoSEQ multiplex PCR, and TCRdb's table has in-frame clones only and misses some. Here the sample spans roughly 95,000 clones, about 94% being singletons. Sequenced material: peripheral blood, taken 28 days after the second AZD1222 dose. Every receptor here comes from an adult who received the AZD1222 COVID-19 vaccine. Each CDR3 is given with its conserved first and last residue.

TRBJ2-7 | TRBV5-8 | CASSLGGSIGEQYF
TRBJ2-7 | TRBV3-1/TRBV3-2 | CASSQDRASYEQYF
TRBJ2-5 | TRBV30 | CAWSVERGRLRETQYF
TRBJ1-2 | TRBV12-3/TRBV12-4 | CASGRDKNYGYTF
TRBJ1-5 | TRBV6-6 | CASSYSTGRGNQPQHF
TRBJ1-2 | TRBV25-1 | CASSNNRGPNYGYTF
TRBJ1-2 | TRBV9 | CASSVGNGPTGGYTF
TRBJ1-5 | TRBV6-2/TRBV6-3 | CASNPLATINQPQHF
TRBJ1-1 | TRBV3-1/TRBV3-2 | CASTGNREAFF
TRBJ2-3 | TRBV19 | CASSVRLAGNTDTQYF
TRBJ1-1 | TRBV11-3 | CASSSNPQTPGMAFF
TRBJ2-2 | TRBV2 | CASTGGNTGELFF
TRBJ2-3 | TRBV27 | CASSLELALDTQYF
TRBJ1-1 | TRBV27 | CASGQGATEAFF
TRBJ2-2 | TRBV11-3 | CASSLSGQNTGELFF
TRBJ2-6 | TRBV7-3 | CASSPRESGANVLTF
TRBJ1-1 | TRBV6-5 | CASSYSGTVNTEAFF
TRBJ2-5 | TRBV19 | CASSTQLVIGETQYF